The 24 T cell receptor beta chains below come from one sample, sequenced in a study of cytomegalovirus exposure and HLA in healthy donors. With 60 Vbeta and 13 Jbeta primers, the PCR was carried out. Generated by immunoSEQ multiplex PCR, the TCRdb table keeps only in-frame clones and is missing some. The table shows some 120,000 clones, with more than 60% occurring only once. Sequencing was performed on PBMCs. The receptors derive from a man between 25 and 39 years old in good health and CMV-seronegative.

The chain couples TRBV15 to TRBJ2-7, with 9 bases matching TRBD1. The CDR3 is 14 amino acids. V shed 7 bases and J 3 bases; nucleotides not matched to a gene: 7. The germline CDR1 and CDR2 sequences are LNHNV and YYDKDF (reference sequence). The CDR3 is CATTADRGNYEQYF. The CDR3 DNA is TGTGCCACCACTGCGGACAGGGGAAACTACGAGCAGTACTTC.

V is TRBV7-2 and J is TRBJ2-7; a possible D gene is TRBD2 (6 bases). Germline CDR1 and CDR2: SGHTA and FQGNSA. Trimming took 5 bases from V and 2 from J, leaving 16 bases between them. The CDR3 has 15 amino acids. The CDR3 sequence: CASSPWGEFPYEQYF. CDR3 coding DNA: TGTGCCAGCAGCCCCTGGGGGGAGTTTCCCTACGAGCAGTACTTC.

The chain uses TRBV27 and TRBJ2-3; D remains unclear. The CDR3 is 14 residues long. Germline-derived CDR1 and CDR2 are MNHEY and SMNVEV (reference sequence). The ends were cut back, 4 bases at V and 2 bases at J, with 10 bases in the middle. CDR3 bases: TGTGCCAGCAGTTCCCCTTCTACCACAGATACGCAGTATTTT. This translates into CASSSPSTTDTQYF.

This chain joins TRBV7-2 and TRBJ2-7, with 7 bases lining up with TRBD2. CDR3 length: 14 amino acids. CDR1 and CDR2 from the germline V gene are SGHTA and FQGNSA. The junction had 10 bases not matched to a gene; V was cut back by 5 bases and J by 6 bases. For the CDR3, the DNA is TGTGCCAGCAGCGCCTGGGGAGGGACGTTCGAGCAGTACTTC. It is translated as CASSAWGGTFEQYF.

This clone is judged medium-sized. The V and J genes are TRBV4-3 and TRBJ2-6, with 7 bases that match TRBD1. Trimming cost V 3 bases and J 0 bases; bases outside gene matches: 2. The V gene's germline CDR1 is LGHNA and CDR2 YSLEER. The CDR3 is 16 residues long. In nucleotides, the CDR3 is TGCGCCAGCAGCCACGACAGGGACTCTGGGGCCAACGTCCTGACTTTC. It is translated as CASSHDRDSGANVLTF.

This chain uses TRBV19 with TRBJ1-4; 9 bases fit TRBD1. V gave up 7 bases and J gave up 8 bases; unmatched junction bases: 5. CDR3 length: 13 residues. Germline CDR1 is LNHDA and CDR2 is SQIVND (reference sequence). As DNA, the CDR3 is TGTGCCAGTACCGACAGGGGGACAGAAAAACTGTTTTTT. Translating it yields CASTDRGTEKLFF. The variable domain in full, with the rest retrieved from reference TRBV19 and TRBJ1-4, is DGGITQSPKYLFRKEGQNVTLSCEQNLNHDAMYWYRQDPGQGLRLIYYSQIVNDFQKGDIAEGYSVSREKKESFPLTVTSAQKNPTAFYLCASTDRGTEKLFFGSGTQLSVL.

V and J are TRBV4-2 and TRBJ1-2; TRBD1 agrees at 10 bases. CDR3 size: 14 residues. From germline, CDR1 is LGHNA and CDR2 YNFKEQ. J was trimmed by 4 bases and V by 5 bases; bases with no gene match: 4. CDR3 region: CASSADRGRYGYTF. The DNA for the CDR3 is TGTGCCAGCAGCGCCGACAGGGGGCGCTATGGCTACACCTTC.

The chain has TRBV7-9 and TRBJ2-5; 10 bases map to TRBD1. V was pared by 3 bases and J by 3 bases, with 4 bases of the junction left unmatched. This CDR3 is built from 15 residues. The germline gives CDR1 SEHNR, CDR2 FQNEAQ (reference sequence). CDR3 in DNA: TGTGCCAGCAGCTTTTGGACAGGGGGGAAAGAGACCCAGTACTTC. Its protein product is CASSFWTGGKETQYF.

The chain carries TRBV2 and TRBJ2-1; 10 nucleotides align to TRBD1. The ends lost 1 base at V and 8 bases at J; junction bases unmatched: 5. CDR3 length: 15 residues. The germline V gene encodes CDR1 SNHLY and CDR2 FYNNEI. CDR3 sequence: CASSEGTGGLDEQFF. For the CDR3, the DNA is TGTGCCAGCAGTGAAGGGACAGGGGGTCTCGATGAGCAGTTCTTC.

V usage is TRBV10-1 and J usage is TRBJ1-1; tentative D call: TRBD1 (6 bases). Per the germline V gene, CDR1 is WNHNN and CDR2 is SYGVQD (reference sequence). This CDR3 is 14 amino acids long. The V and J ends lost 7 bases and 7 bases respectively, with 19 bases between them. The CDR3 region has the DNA TGCGCCAGCAACCTGACAGGCGCCCTCCTTGAAGCTTTCTTT. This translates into CASNLTGALLEAFF.

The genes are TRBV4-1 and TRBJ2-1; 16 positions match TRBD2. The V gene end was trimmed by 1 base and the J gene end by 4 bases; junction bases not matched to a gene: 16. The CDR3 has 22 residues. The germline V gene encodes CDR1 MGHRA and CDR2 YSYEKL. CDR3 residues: CASSQAWLAGLAGGRIYNEQFF. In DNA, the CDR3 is TGCGCCAGCAGCCAAGCGTGGTTAGCGGGACTAGCGGGAGGGCGGATTTACAATGAGCAGTTCTTC.

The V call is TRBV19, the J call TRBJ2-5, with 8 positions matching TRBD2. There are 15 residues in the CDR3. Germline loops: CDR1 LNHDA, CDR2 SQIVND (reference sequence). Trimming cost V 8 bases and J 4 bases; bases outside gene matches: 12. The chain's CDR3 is CASDRGGRSGETQYF. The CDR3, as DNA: TGTGCCAGTGATAGAGGCGGGAGGTCGGGAGAGACCCAGTACTTC. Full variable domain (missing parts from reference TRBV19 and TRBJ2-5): DGGITQSPKYLFRKEGQNVTLSCEQNLNHDAMYWYRQDPGQGLRLIYYSQIVNDFQKGDIAEGYSVSREKKESFPLTVTSAQKNPTAFYLCASDRGGRSGETQYFGPGTRLLVL.

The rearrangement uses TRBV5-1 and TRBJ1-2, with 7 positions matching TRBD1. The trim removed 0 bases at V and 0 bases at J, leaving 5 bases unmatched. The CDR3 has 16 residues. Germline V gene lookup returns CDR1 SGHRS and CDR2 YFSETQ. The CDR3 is CASSLGGQSSNYGYTF. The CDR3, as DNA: TGCGCCAGCAGCTTGGGGGGACAGTCGTCTAACTATGGCTACACCTTC.

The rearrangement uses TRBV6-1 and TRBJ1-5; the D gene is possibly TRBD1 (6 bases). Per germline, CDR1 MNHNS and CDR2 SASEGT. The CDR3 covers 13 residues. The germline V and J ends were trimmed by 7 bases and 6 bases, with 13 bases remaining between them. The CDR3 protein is CASKPGDTQPQHF. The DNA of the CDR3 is TGTGCCAGCAAGCCAGGGGATACTCAGCCCCAGCATTTT.

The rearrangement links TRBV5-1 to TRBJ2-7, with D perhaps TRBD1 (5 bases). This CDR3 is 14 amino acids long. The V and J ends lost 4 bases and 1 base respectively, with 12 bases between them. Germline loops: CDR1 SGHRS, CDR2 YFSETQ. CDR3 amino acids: CASSRSQGSYEQYF. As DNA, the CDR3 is TGCGCCAGCAGCCGGAGCCAGGGTTCCTACGAGCAGTACTTC.

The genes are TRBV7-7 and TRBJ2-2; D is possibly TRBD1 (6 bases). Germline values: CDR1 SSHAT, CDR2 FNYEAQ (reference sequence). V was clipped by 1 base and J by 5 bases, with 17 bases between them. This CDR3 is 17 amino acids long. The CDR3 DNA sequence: TGTGCCAGCAGCTTAGGAGAACAGGGCTCGAGGACCGGGGAGCTGTTTTTT. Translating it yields CASSLGEQGSRTGELFF.

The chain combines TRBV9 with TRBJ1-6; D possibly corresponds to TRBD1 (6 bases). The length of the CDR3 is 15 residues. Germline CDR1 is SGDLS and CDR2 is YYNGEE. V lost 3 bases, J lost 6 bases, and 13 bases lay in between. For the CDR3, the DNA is TGTGCCAGCAGCGCGAGGACAGACGTTAATTCACCCCTCCACTTT. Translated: CASSARTDVNSPLHF.

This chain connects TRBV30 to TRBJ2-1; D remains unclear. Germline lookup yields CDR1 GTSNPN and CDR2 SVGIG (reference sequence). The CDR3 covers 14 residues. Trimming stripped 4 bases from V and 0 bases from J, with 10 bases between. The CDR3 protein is CAWKTLSSYNEQFF. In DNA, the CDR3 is TGTGCCTGGAAGACTCTTAGCTCCTACAATGAGCAGTTCTTC.

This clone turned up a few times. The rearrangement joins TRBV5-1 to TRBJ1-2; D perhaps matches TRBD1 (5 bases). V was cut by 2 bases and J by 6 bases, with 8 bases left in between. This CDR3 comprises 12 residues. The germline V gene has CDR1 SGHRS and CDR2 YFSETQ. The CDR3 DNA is TGCGCCAGCAGCTTTGGGACTGATGGCTACACCTTC. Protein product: CASSFGTDGYTF.

The CDR3 protein is CASSLRGTEEKLFF. CDR3 nucleotide sequence: TGTGCCAGCAGCTTGAGGGGGACGGAGGAAAAACTGTTTTTT. The chain links TRBV5-4 to TRBJ1-4; D might be TRBD1 (6 bases). There are 14 residues in the CDR3. Germline CDR1 SGHNT, CDR2 YYREEE (reference sequence). The V and J ends lost 1 base and 8 bases respectively, with 12 bases between them.

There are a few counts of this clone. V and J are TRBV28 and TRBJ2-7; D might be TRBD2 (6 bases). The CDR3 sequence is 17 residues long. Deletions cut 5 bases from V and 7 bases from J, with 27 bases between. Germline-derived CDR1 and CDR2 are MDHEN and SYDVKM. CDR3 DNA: TGTGCCAGCAGTCCTCGACGGACAACCCATATGGGGAGGGAGCAGTACTTC. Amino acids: CASSPRRTTHMGREQYF.

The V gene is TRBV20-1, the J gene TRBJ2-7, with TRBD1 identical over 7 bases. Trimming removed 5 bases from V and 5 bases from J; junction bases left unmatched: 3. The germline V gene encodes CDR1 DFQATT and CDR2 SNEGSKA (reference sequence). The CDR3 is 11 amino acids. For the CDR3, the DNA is TGCAGTGCTCCGACAGGGAACGAGCAGTACTTC. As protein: CSAPTGNEQYF.

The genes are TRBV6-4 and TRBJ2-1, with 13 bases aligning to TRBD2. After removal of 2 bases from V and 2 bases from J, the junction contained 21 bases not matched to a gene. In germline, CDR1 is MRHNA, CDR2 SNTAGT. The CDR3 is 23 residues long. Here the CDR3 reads CASSDQEIKTGTSGANTYNEQFF. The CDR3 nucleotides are TGTGCCAGCAGTGACCAAGAGATCAAAACCGGGACTAGCGGGGCCAACACCTACAATGAGCAGTTCTTC.

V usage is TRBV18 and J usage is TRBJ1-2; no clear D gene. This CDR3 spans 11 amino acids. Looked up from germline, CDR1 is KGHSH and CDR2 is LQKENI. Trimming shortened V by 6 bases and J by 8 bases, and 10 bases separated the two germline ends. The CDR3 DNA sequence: TGTGCCAGCTCCCCGGGTGAGGGCTACACCTTC. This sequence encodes CASSPGEGYTF. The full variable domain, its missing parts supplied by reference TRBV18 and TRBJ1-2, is NAGVMQNPRHLVRRRGQEARLRCSPMKGHSHVYWYRQLPEEGLKFMVYLQKENIIDESGMPKERFSAEFPKEGPSILRIQQVVRGDSAAYFCASSPGEGYTFGSGTRLTVV.